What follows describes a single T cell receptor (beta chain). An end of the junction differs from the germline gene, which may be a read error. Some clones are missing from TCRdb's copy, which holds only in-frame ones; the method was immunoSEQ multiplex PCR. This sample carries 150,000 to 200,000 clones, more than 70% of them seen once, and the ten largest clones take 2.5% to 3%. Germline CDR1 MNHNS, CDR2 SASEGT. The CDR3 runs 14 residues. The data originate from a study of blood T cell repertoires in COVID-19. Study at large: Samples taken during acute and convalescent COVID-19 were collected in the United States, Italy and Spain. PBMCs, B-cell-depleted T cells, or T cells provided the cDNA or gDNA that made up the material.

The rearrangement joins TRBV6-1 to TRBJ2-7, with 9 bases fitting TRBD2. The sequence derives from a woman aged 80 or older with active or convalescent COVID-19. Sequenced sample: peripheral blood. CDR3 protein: CASLSGGGAYEQYF. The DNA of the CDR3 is TGTGCCAGCCTTTCGGGCGGGGGGGCCTACGAGCAATACTTC.